This entry describes one T cell receptor beta chain. These data belong to a study of blood T cell repertoires in COVID-19. Original methodology: Amplification of reference gene primers provided the estimated nucleated cell counts. TCRdb's copy holds only in-frame clones and misses some; the assay was immunoSEQ multiplex PCR. V, J and clone size are those of that table, while D and trimming were read from the DNA. The sample lists under 85,000 clones; around 89% were seen once. The sequencing input was peripheral blood. This sequence originates from a man between 65 and 80 years old with active or convalescent COVID-19.

The CDR3 loop reads CSVADRVSEKLFF. In DNA, the CDR3 is TGCAGCGTTGCTGACAGGGTCAGTGAAAAACTGTTTTTT. This sequence joins TRBV29-1 and TRBJ1-4, with 7 bases fitting TRBD1. The germline CDR1 and CDR2 sequences are SQVTM and ANQGSEA. Germline trimming cut 4 bases from V and 7 bases from J; bases unmatched to any gene: 6. The CDR3 has 13 residues. The variable domain in full, with the rest retrieved from reference TRBV29-1 and TRBJ1-4, is SAVISQKPSRDICQRGTSLTIQCQVDSQVTMMFWYRQQPGQSLTLIATANQGSEATYESGFVIDKFPISRPNLTFSTLTVSNMSPEDSSIYLCSVADRVSEKLFFGSGTQLSVL.